The 16 T cell receptor beta chains below all came from one sample that was sequenced in a study of blood T cell repertoires in COVID-19. The protocol was immunoSEQ multiplex PCR, while the TCRdb copy is restricted to in-frame clones and leaves out a portion. Of under 300,000 clones listed, roughly 85% are singletons. The source material was peripheral blood. These receptors were collected from a woman aged 45-65 years who had recovered from COVID-19.

The V call is TRBV7-2, the J call TRBJ2-7, with D tentatively TRBD2 (5 bases). V was trimmed by 5 bases and J by 0 bases, leaving 11 bases between them. The CDR3 length is 14 residues. Germline lookup yields CDR1 SGHTA and CDR2 FQGNSA. The CDR3 coding sequence is TGTGCCAGCAGCCGGGGTAGGACCTCCTACGAGCAGTACTTC. Translation gives CASSRGRTSYEQYF.

In its sample, this clone was seen a few times. The CDR3 here is CASSLADAGMGTEAFF. CDR3 bases: TGCGCCAGCAGCTTGGCCGACGCAGGGATGGGCACTGAAGCTTTCTTT. The chain carries TRBV5-1 and TRBJ1-1, with a weak D call TRBD1 (5 bases). CDR1 SGHRS and CDR2 YFSETQ come from the germline V gene. The CDR3 has 16 amino acids. V dropped 0 bases and J dropped 4 bases, with 16 bases sitting between them.

A few counts support this clone. The gene calls are TRBV6-4 and TRBJ1-1; no reliable D call. This CDR3 has 14 residues. Trimming pared 3 bases from V and 1 base from J, leaving 9 bases between. From germline, CDR1 is MRHNA and CDR2 SNTAGT. The CDR3 loop reads CASSESGENTEAFF. The CDR3 DNA sequence: TGTGCCAGCAGTGAATCCGGGGAGAACACTGAAGCTTTCTTT.

This chain joins TRBV28 and TRBJ2-7; 8 bases match TRBD1. Germline V gives CDR1 MDHEN, CDR2 SYDVKM. This CDR3 has 15 residues. After removal of 0 bases from V and 5 bases from J, the junction contained 6 bases not matched to a gene. DNA of the CDR3: TGTGCCAGCAGTTTATGGGACAGGGCGGTCCACGAGCAGTACTTC. This gives the protein CASSLWDRAVHEQYF. Together with reference TRBV28 and TRBJ2-7, the CDR3 gives the full variable domain: DVKVTQSSRYLVKRTGEKVFLECVQDMDHENMFWYRQDPGLGLRLIYFSYDVKMKEKGDIPEGYSVSREKKERFSLILESASTNQTSMYLCASSLWDRAVHEQYFGPGTRLTVT.

The gene calls are TRBV2 and TRBJ1-3; maybe TRBD1 (5 bases). V was clipped by 7 bases and J by 3 bases, with 10 bases between them. This CDR3 has 13 residues. Germline V lookup: CDR1 SNHLY, CDR2 FYNNEI. For the CDR3, the DNA is TGTGCCAGCACGAGCAGGGTTGGAAACACCATATATTTT. Its translation: CASTSRVGNTIYF.

The rearrangement uses TRBV20-1 and TRBJ2-7; D may be TRBD2 (5 bases). Trimming shortened V by 0 bases and J by 9 bases, and 9 bases separated the two germline ends. The CDR3 extends over 11 amino acids. Germline CDR1 reads DFQATT; CDR2 reads SNEGSKA (reference sequence). CDR3: CSARDRAVQYF. The DNA of the CDR3 is TGCAGTGCTAGAGACAGAGCGGTGCAGTACTTC.

This sequence joins TRBV7-3 and TRBJ1-2; tentatively, D is TRBD1 (5 bases). This CDR3 has 15 amino acids. V was cut by 5 bases and J by 8 bases, with 21 bases left in between. The germline V gene encodes CDR1 SGHTA and CDR2 FQGTGA. CDR3 sequence reads: CASSPNNLGGGGYTF. The CDR3, as DNA: TGTGCCAGCAGCCCAAATAATTTGGGGGGTGGAGGCTACACCTTC.

The chain combines TRBV6-5 with TRBJ2-7; no clear D gene. V was shortened by 2 bases and J by 7 bases, with 12 bases between the two germline ends. The CDR3 has 13 residues. CDR1 and CDR2 (germline): MNHEY, SVGAGI. This chain's CDR3 is CASSYPPPGEQYF. In nucleotides, the CDR3 is TGTGCCAGCAGTTACCCCCCTCCCGGGGAGCAGTACTTC.

The gene calls are TRBV9 and TRBJ2-3, with D perhaps matching TRBD2 (6 bases). This CDR3 region has 16 residues. Trimming cost V 0 bases and J 5 bases, with 16 bases left between them. Germline V gene data show CDR1 as SGDLS and CDR2 as YYNGEE. CDR3: CASSVVGGEAGDTQYF. CDR3 in DNA: TGTGCCAGCAGCGTAGTGGGCGGGGAGGCGGGAGATACGCAGTATTTT.

V usage is TRBV2 and J usage is TRBJ2-7; D remains unclear. Germline CDR1 SNHLY, CDR2 FYNNEI. The CDR3 is made up of 12 amino acids. V lost 4 bases and J lost 3, with 7 bases in between. The CDR3 DNA sequence: TGTGCCAGCAGTGTTCTCGTCTACGAGCAGTACTTC. It encodes CASSVLVYEQYF.

The chain links TRBV27 to TRBJ1-2; unclear D gene. Germline lookup yields CDR1 MNHEY and CDR2 SMNVEV (reference sequence). V dropped 4 bases and J dropped 2 bases, with 8 bases sitting between them. This CDR3 is built from 13 residues. The DNA for the CDR3 is TGTGCCAGCAGTTCAGGCCGGAACTATGGCTACACCTTC. Residues: CASSSGRNYGYTF.

This clone was detected once. This chain uses TRBV3-1 (or the pseudogene TRBV3-2) with TRBJ2-2, with 11 bases matching TRBD1. Germline lookup yields CDR1 LGHDT and CDR2 YNNKEL (reference sequence). The V and J ends lost 1 base and 7 bases, in that order; junction bases with no gene match: 8. The CDR3 is made up of 17 amino acids. The CDR3 region is CASSQAGQGAADGELFF. CDR3 nucleotide sequence: TGTGCCAGCAGCCAAGCCGGACAGGGGGCGGCGGACGGGGAGCTGTTTTTT.

This chain connects TRBV12-3 or TRBV12-4 to TRBJ2-7; a possible D gene is TRBD2 (5 bases). V dropped 8 bases and J dropped 4 bases, with 12 bases sitting between them. CDR3 length equals 12 residues. This chain's CDR3 is CASSYEGYEQYF. In nucleotides, the CDR3 is TGTGCCAGCTCCTATGAGGGATACGAGCAGTACTTC.

The rearrangement uses TRBV9 and TRBJ2-2, with D hard to call. The CDR3 spans 13 residues. Germline V gives CDR1 SGDLS, CDR2 YYNGEE. Trimming cost V 7 bases and J 2 bases, with 9 bases left between them. CDR3 residues: CASQPLNTGELFF. The CDR3 DNA reads as TGTGCCAGCCAACCCCTAAACACCGGGGAGCTGTTTTTT.

This clone was detected many times. V is TRBV11-2 and J is TRBJ2-7; 10 nucleotides line up with TRBD2. Trimming removed 2 bases from V and 0 bases from J; junction bases left unmatched: 7. This CDR3 is 17 amino acids long. CDR1 is SGHAT, CDR2 FQNNGV, per germline. The CDR3 DNA reads TGTGCCAGCAGCTTACTCGGACTAGCGGAGAGCTCCTACGAGCAGTACTTC. Protein sequence: CASSLLGLAESSYEQYF.

J is TRBJ2-2 and V is TRBV28; 7 nucleotides align to TRBD1. This CDR3 is 15 amino acids long. Losses at the gene ends were 5 bases for V and 5 bases for J; bases not matched to a gene: 8. Germline CDR1 reads MDHEN; CDR2 reads SYDVKM. The CDR3 protein is CASSRDYRGTGELFF. The CDR3 DNA reads as TGTGCCAGCAGTCGGGATTACAGGGGAACCGGGGAGCTGTTTTTT.